This T cell receptor (beta chain) was retrieved from a study of T cell responses to AZD1222 COVID-19 vaccine. Whole-study findings and limits: Baseline seropositives among AZD1222 recipients totaled only 5 to 7. Unmutated regions of variants are reportedly targeted by nearly half of spike-specific TCRs. Mapped onto spike, vaccine-associated CD4 TCRs spanned it and were dominant at 160-218 and 743-854.

The repertoire was sequenced with immunoSEQ multiplex PCR; TCRdb's copy has only in-frame clones and lacks some. The table shows some 160,000 clones, with 88% occurring only once. In germline, CDR1 is LGHNA, CDR2 YNFKEQ. Trimming cost V 0 bases and J 6 bases, with 18 bases left between them. This CDR3 spans 17 amino acids. Points on this clone: Antigen unknown.

This specimen consisted of peripheral blood, obtained on day 0 of AZD1222 vaccination. The gene calls are TRBV4-2 and TRBJ2-1, with a weak D call TRBD1 (6 bases). This TCR was recovered from an adult in good health. CDR3 region: CASSQDRGTTASNEQFF. The DNA of the CDR3 is TGTGCCAGCAGCCAAGACAGGGGAACCACAGCCTCCAATGAGCAGTTCTTC.